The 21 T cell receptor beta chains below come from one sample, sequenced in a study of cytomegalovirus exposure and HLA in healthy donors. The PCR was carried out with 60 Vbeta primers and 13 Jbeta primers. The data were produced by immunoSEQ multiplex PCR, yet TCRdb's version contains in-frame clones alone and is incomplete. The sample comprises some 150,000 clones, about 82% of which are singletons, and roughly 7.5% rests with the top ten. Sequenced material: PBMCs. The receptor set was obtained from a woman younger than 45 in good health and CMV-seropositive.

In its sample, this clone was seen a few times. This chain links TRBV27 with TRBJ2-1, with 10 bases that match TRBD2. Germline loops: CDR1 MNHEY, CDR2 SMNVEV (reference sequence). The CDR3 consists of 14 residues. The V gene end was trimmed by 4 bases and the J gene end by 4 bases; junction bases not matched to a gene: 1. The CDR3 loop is CASSWTSGYNEQFF. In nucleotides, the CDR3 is TGTGCCAGCAGTTGGACTAGCGGTTACAATGAGCAGTTCTTC.

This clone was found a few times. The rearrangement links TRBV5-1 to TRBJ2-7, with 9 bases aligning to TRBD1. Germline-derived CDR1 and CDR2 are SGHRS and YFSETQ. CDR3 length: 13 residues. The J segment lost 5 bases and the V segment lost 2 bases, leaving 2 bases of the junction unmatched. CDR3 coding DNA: TGCGCCAGCAGCTTTAACAGGGGGCACGAGCAGTACTTC. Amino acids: CASSFNRGHEQYF.

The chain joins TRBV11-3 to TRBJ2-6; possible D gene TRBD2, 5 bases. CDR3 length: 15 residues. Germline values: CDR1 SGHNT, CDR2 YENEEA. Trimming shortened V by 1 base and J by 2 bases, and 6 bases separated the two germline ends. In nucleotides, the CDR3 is TGTGCCAGCAGCTTAGGAGGGCCTGGGGCCAACGTCCTGACTTTC. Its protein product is CASSLGGPGANVLTF.

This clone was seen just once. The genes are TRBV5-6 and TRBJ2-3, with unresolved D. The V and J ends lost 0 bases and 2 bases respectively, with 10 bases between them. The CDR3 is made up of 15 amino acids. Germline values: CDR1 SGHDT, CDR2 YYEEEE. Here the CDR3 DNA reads TGTGCCAGCAGCTTGGGACCCGGAGTCACAGATACGCAGTATTTT. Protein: CASSLGPGVTDTQYF.

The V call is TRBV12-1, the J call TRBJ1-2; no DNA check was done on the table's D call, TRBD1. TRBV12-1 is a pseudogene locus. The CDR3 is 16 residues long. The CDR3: CASNDRDRHYNYGYTF. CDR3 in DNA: TGTGCCAGCAACGATAGGGACAGACATTATAACTATGGCTACACCTTC.

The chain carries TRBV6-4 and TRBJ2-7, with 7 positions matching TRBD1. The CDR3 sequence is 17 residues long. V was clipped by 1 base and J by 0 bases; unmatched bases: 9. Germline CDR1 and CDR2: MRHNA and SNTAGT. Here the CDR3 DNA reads TGTGCCAGCAGTGACTTTAAGGGACAGCATAGCTCCTACGAGCAGTACTTC. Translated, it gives CASSDFKGQHSSYEQYF.

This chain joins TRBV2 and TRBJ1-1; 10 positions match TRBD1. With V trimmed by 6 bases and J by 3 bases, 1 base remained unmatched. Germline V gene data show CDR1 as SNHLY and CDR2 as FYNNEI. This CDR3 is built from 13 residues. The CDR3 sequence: CASRDRGDTEAFF. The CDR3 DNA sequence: TGTGCCAGCAGGGACAGGGGGGACACTGAAGCTTTCTTT.

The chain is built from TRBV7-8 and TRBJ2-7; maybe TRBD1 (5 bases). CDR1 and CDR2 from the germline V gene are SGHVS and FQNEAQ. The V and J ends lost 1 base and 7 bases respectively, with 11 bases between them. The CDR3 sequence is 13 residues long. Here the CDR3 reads CASSLEVRTEQYF. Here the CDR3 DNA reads TGTGCCAGCAGCTTAGAAGTTCGGACAGAGCAGTACTTC.

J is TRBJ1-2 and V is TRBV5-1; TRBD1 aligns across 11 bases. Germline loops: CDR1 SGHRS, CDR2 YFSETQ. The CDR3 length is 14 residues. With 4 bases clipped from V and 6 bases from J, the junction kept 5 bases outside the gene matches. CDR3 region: CASSHPGQGDGYTF. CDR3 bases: TGCGCCAGCAGCCACCCGGGACAGGGGGATGGCTACACCTTC.

CDR3 protein: CASSLVLGGHQRNTQYF. In DNA, the CDR3 is TGTGCCAGCAGCTTAGTCCTAGGTGGCCACCAAAGGAATACGCAGTATTTT. This chain connects TRBV11-2 to TRBJ2-3; D is uncertain. Trimming left V 1 base short and J 7 bases short, with 21 bases between. This CDR3 comprises 17 residues. Germline-derived CDR1 and CDR2 are SGHAT and FQNNGV.

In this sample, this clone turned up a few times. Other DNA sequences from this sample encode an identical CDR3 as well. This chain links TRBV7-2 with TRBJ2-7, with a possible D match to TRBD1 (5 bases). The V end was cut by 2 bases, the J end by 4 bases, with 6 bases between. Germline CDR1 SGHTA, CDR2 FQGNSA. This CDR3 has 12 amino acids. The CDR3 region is CASSLQGYEQYF. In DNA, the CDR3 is TGTGCCAGCAGCTTACAGGGTTACGAGCAGTACTTC.

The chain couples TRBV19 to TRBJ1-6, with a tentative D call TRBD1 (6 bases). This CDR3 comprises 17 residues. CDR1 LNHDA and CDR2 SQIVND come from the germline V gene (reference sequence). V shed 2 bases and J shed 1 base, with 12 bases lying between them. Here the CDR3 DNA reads TGTGCCAGTAGTATAACCGCCACAGGGTCCTATAATTCACCCCTCCACTTT. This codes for CASSITATGSYNSPLHF.

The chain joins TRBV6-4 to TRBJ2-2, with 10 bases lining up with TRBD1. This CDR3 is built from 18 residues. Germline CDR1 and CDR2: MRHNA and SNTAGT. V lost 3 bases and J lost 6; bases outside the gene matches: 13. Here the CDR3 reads CASSENESGQGIPGELFF. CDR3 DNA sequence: TGTGCCAGCAGTGAAAACGAATCGGGACAGGGGATCCCCGGGGAGCTGTTTTTT.

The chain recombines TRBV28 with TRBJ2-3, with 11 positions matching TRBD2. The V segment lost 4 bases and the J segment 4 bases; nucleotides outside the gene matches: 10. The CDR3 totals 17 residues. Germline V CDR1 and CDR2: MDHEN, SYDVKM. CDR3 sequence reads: CASSSPASGGHADTQYF. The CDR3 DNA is TGTGCCAGCAGTTCGCCGGCTAGCGGGGGGCACGCAGATACGCAGTATTTT.

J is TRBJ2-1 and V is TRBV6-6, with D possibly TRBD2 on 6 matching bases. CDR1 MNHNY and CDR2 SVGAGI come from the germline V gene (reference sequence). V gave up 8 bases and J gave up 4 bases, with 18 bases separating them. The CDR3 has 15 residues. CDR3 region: CASLLGGSRYNEQFF. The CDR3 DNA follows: TGTGCCAGCCTCTTGGGGGGTTCCAGGTACAATGAGCAGTTCTTC.

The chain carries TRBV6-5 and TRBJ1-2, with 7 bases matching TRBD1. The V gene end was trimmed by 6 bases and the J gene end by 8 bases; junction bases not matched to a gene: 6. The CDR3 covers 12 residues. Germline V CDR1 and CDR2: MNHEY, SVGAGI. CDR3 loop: CASSNRGEGYTF. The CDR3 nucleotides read TGTGCCAGCAGCAACAGGGGAGAAGGCTACACCTTC.

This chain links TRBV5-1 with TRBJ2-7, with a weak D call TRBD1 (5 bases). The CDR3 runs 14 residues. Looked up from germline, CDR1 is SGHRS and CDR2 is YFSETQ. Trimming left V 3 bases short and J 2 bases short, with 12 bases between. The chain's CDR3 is CASSWPREPYEQYF. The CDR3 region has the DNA TGCGCCAGCAGCTGGCCCAGGGAACCCTACGAGCAGTACTTC.

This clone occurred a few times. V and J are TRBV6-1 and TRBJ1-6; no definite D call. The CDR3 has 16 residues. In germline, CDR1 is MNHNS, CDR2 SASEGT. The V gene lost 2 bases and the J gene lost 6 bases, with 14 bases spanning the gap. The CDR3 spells CASSESSGVGNSPLHF. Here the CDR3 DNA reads TGTGCCAGCAGTGAAAGTAGCGGCGTTGGTAATTCACCCCTCCACTTT.

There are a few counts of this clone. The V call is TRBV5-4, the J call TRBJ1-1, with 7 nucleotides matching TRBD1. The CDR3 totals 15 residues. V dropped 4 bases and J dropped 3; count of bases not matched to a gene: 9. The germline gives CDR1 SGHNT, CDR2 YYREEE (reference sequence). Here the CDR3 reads CASSLPEGAYTEAFF. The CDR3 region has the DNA TGTGCCAGCAGCCTCCCGGAGGGGGCGTACACTGAAGCTTTCTTT.

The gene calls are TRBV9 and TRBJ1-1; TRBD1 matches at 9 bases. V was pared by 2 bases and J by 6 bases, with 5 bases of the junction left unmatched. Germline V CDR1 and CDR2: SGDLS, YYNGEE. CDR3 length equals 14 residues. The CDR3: CASSVDRGFAEAFF. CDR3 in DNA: TGTGCCAGCAGCGTGGACAGGGGCTTCGCTGAAGCTTTCTTT.

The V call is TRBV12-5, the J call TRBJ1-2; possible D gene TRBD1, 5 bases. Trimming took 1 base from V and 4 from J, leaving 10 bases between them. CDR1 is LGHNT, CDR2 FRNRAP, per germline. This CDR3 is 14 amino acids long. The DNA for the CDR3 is TGTGCTAGTGGTTTGGCGGGGGTCGGCTATGGCTACACCTTC. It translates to CASGLAGVGYGYTF.